This T cell receptor beta chain was sequenced for a study of human T cells and chemical hapten exposure. TCRdb reprocessed the RACE reads with MiXCR, giving one entry per CDR3 protein. There are around 380,000 distinct CDR3 sequences in the sample; about 5% occur only once, and less than 9% lies in the top ten. Time point reported: pre-sensitization, week 0. The treatment was: therapeutic diphenylcyclopropenone sensitization with weekly scalp DPC. This receptor was obtained from a woman aged 18-29 years with alopecia areata. Some clones in this sample may be carry-over from other donors' samples. The sequencing used whole blood, collected in connection with sensitization to the hapten diphenylcyclopropenone (DPC).

The CDR3, as DNA: TGCGCCAGCAGCCAAGATCCCCTAGCGGGGGCCCCCTTCCTGGACACCGGGGAGCTGTTTTTT. It translates to CASSQDPLAGAPFLDTGELFF. The gene calls are TRBV4-1 and TRBJ2-2; TRBD2 matches at 10 bases. V was pared by 0 bases and J by 3 bases, with 16 bases of the junction left unmatched. This CDR3 is built from 21 residues. Germline loops: CDR1 MGHRA, CDR2 YSYEKL.